Below, one T cell receptor (beta chain) is given with its context. This sample is drawn from a study of OX40 agonist ivuxolimab in advanced cancers. CDR1 and CDR2 from the germline V gene are SGHVS and FNYEAQ. Germline trimming cut 2 bases from V and 9 bases from J; bases unmatched to any gene: 1. This CDR3 comprises 13 residues. Sequencing used immunoSEQ multiplex PCR; TCRdb keeps in-frame clones, though not all of them. The table lists around 26,000 clones, about nine tenths of them singletons. Patients who had autoimmune disease history or got systemic immunosuppression were left out. This clonotype was obtained from an adult with an advanced solid tumor such as melanoma, head and neck, liver or kidney cancer. The material sequenced was CD4+ or CD8+ T cells sorted from blood, taken in a trial of the OX40 agonist ivuxolimab. V is TRBV7-6 and J is TRBJ1-6, with 7 bases lining up with TRBD1. The CDR3 coding sequence is TGTGCCAGCAGCTTACAGGGGGGTTCACCCCTCCACTTT. It encodes CASSLQGGSPLHF.